Listed below are T cell receptor beta chains from one sample, sequenced in a study of T cell responses to AZD1222 COVID-19 vaccine. Produced via immunoSEQ multiplex PCR; TCRdb's table is partial and in-frame only. The sample lists about 90,000 clones, 86% occurring once. The input for sequencing was peripheral blood, taken on day 0 of AZD1222 vaccination. Source of these receptors: an adult in good health. CDR3s include the opening cysteine and the closing phenylalanine or tryptophan. A D gene is named only where the DNA matches it firmly. Size is omitted from some rows. Given values are once, few, many or a class for expanded clones.

v_call	j_call	d_call	clone_size	cdr3_aa	cdr3_nt
TRBV7-2	TRBJ2-3	TRBD2	.	CASSLGRLAGSSTDTQYF	TGTGCCAGCAGCTTGGGTAGACTAGCGGGTTCTAGCACAGATACGCAGTATTTT
TRBV19	TRBJ2-7	.	.	CASSSDGSYEQYF	TGTGCCAGTAGTTCAGACGGATCCTACGAGCAGTACTTC
TRBV5-4	TRBJ2-2	TRBD1	few	CASIPDRDTGELFF	TGTGCCAGCATTCCCGACAGGGACACCGGGGAGCTGTTTTTT
TRBV28	TRBJ1-5	TRBD1	.	CASSPPTGTDSNQPQHF	TGTGCCAGCAGCCCTCCGACAGGGACCGATAGCAATCAGCCCCAGCATTTT
TRBV28	TRBJ2-1	.	.	CASSGGRLGQSSYNEQFF	TGTGCCAGCAGTGGGGGGAGGCTCGGACAGAGCTCCTACAATGAGCAGTTCTTC
TRBV7-3	TRBJ2-3	.	.	CASSPRAFGGTDTQYF	TGTGCCAGCAGCCCACGCGCATTTGGGGGCACAGATACGCAGTATTTT
TRBV27	TRBJ2-2	TRBD2	.	CASSPRLATGELFF	TGTGCCAGCAGTCCCCGACTAGCAACCGGGGAGCTGTTTTTT
TRBV5-8	TRBJ2-5	.	few	CASSPGQNPQETQYF	TGTGCCAGCAGCCCCGGACAGAATCCACAAGAGACCCAGTACTTC
TRBV24-1	TRBJ2-1	TRBD2	.	CATSDRHTSGRRYNEQFF	TGTGCCACCAGTGACAGACATACTAGCGGGAGGAGGTACAATGAGCAGTTCTTC
TRBV11-3	TRBJ1-2	TRBD1	.	CASSSDSRTGGYTF	TGTGCCAGCAGCTCGGACTCTAGGACAGGGGGCTACACCTTC
TRBV11-3	TRBJ2-1	.	once	CASSPTYNEQFF	TGTGCCAGCAGCCCCACCTACAATGAGCAGTTCTTC
TRBV29-1	TRBJ2-5	.	.	CSVGSGKETQYF	TGCAGCGTTGGCTCAGGGAAAGAGACCCAGTACTTC
TRBV24-1	TRBJ2-3	.	.	CATSDFPRTDTQYF	TGTGCCACCAGTGATTTTCCCCGGACAGATACGCAGTATTTT
TRBV27	TRBJ1-2	TRBD1	.	CASSLGQGGSGYTF	TGTGCCAGCAGTTTGGGACAGGGGGGGAGTGGCTACACCTTC
TRBV6-2/TRBV6-3	TRBJ2-1	TRBD2	.	CASSSPGPGGGDNEQFF	TGTGCCAGCAGTTCTCCGGGACCGGGAGGTGGGGACAATGAGCAGTTCTTC
TRBV30	TRBJ1-4	.	.	CAWGQSGVPGEKLFF	TGTGCCTGGGGGCAGAGTGGAGTTCCAGGTGAAAAACTGTTTTTT
TRBV6-5	TRBJ2-1	.	.	CASSYSAVSSYNEQFF	TGTGCCAGCAGTTACTCTGCGGTAAGCTCCTACAATGAGCAGTTCTTC
TRBV29-1	TRBJ2-3	.	.	CSGRDSTDTQYF	TGCAGCGGCCGGGACAGCACAGATACGCAGTATTTT
TRBV29-1	TRBJ2-5	TRBD1	.	CSVDHSGGLKTQYF	TGCAGCGTTGACCATTCAGGGGGCCTAAAGACCCAGTACTTC
TRBV10-2	TRBJ2-7	TRBD2	once	CASSRGREGVYEQYF	TGCGCCAGCAGTCGGGGGCGGGAGGGCGTCTACGAGCAGTACTTC
TRBV7-7	TRBJ2-7	TRBD2	.	CASSLARGVSYEQYF	TGTGCCAGCAGCTTAGCGCGGGGGGTCTCCTACGAGCAGTACTTC
TRBV6-2/TRBV6-3	TRBJ1-2	.	.	CASSYGLTNYGYTF	TGTGCCAGCAGTTACGGACTGACTAACTATGGCTACACCTTC
TRBV7-2	TRBJ1-6	.	.	CASSRREGEGSPLHF	TGTGCCAGCAGCCGTAGGGAGGGCGAAGGTTCACCCCTCCACTTT
TRBV19	TRBJ1-5	TRBD1	.	CASSITGTGGGNQPQHF	TGTGCCAGTAGTATAACCGGGACAGGGGGCGGCAATCAGCCCCAGCATTTT
TRBV27	TRBJ2-3	TRBD2	.	CASSFSGRPTDTQYF	TGTGCCAGCAGTTTTAGCGGGAGGCCCACAGATACGCAGTATTTT
TRBV5-1	TRBJ2-5	.	.	CASSRSGLQETQYF	TGCGCCAGCAGCAGGAGTGGGTTACAAGAGACCCAGTACTTC
TRBV13	TRBJ1-4	TRBD1	.	CASQGAGGSNEKLFF	TGTGCCAGCCAAGGAGCAGGGGGTAGTAATGAAAAACTGTTTTTT
TRBV3-1/TRBV3-2	TRBJ2-1	.	.	CASRATVHNEQFF	TGTGCCAGCAGAGCCACAGTTCACAATGAGCAGTTCTTC